The present entry profiles one T cell receptor beta chain with its context. This sample was included in a study of blood T cell repertoires in COVID-19. Overall study context: Acute and convalescent COVID-19 specimens originated in the United States, Italy and Spain.

TCRdb's table, derived via immunoSEQ multiplex PCR, lists solely in-frame clones and lacks some. The repertoire consists of 400,000 to 450,000 clones, with roughly 90% occurring once and the leading ten covering under 1.5%. CDR1 SNHLY and CDR2 FYNNEI come from the germline V gene. There are 12 residues in the CDR3. Trimming pared 8 bases from V and 0 bases from J, leaving 7 bases between. The chain combines TRBV2 with TRBJ1-1; a weak D match, TRBD1 (6 bases). The receptor was isolated from a woman in her twenties or thirties with active or convalescent COVID-19. Sequences were obtained from peripheral blood. CDR3 protein: CASGGLNTEAFF. CDR3 nucleotides: TGTGCCAGCGGGGGCCTGAACACTGAAGCTTTCTTT.